Listed here are 22 T cell receptor beta chains from one sample, sequenced in a study of cytomegalovirus exposure and HLA in healthy donors. The study ran its PCR with 60 Vbeta and 13 Jbeta primers. Sequenced by immunoSEQ multiplex PCR; TCRdb stores in-frame clones only, minus some. The table includes over 130,000 clones, around three quarters detected once. Sequences were obtained from PBMCs. Receptor source: a woman aged 40 to 50 in good health and CMV-seropositive.

The chain employs TRBV14 and TRBJ2-3; TRBD1 is a possible D gene (5 bases). V was trimmed by 1 base and J by 2 bases, leaving 13 bases between them. This CDR3 comprises 16 residues. Germline V gene sequence: CDR1 SGHDN, CDR2 FVKESK. The CDR3: CASSQGKDIYTDTQYF. In DNA form, the CDR3 reads TGTGCCAGCAGCCAAGGGAAGGACATATACACAGATACGCAGTATTTT.

V is TRBV5-6 and J is TRBJ2-7; the D gene is possibly TRBD2 (5 bases). From germline, CDR1 is SGHDT and CDR2 YYEEEE. The CDR3 has 14 amino acids. V shed 0 bases and J shed 3 bases, with 10 bases lying between them. The CDR3 region is CASSLVSGNYEQYF. The DNA for the CDR3 is TGTGCCAGCAGCTTGGTCTCGGGGAACTACGAGCAGTACTTC.

This rearrangement joins TRBV19 to TRBJ2-1, with TRBD2 identical over 14 bases. CDR3 length: 18 amino acids. The germline CDR1 and CDR2 sequences are LNHDA and SQIVND (reference sequence). With 1 base clipped from V and 3 bases from J, the junction kept 5 bases outside the gene matches. CDR3 protein: CASSIGGLAGAYYNEQFF. Here the CDR3 DNA reads TGTGCCAGTAGTATAGGGGGACTAGCGGGAGCCTACTACAATGAGCAGTTCTTC.

CDR3 loop: CASSLGLIGDQPQHF. The CDR3 nucleotides read TGTGCCAGCAGCTTAGGTCTTATCGGAGATCAGCCCCAGCATTTT. V gene TRBV7-8 combines with J gene TRBJ1-5; D call uncertain. Germline CDR1 and CDR2: SGHVS and FQNEAQ. This CDR3 has 15 amino acids. The V end lost 1 base, the J end lost 5 bases, and 12 bases lay between the germline ends.

The CDR3 sequence: CASSSYPGRNEQYF. As DNA, the CDR3 is TGTGCCAGCAGTTCCTACCCAGGGAGGAACGAGCAGTACTTC. V gene TRBV6-5 combines with J gene TRBJ2-7, with D perhaps matching TRBD2 (6 bases). CDR1 MNHEY and CDR2 SVGAGI come from the germline V gene. The CDR3 sequence is 14 residues long. The V end was cut by 4 bases, the J end by 5 bases, with 15 bases between.

This clone was observed a single time. The gene calls are TRBV2 and TRBJ2-7; 10 bases align to TRBD1. This CDR3 contains 13 residues. V trimming: 8 bases; J trimming: 5 bases; junction bases outside the gene matches: 6. Germline V gene lookup returns CDR1 SNHLY and CDR2 FYNNEI. CDR3 region: CASSGQGLHEQYF. CDR3 DNA sequence: TGTGCCAGCTCGGGACAGGGGTTACACGAGCAGTACTTC.

The chain links TRBV5-1 to TRBJ1-1, with no clear D. The V and J ends lost 5 bases and 4 bases respectively, with 15 bases between them. Germline V CDR1 and CDR2: SGHRS, YFSETQ. The CDR3 runs 14 residues. DNA for the CDR3: TGCGCCAGCAGACGGAACCTGGAGGGCACTGAAGCTTTCTTT. It encodes CASRRNLEGTEAFF.

This clone appeared a single time. This chain joins TRBV28 and TRBJ2-1, with 10 bases that match TRBD1. Trimming removed 8 bases from V and 2 bases from J; junction bases left unmatched: 3. CDR3 size: 14 residues. The V gene's germline CDR1 is MDHEN and CDR2 SYDVKM. The CDR3 sequence is CASSTGGAYNEQFF. CDR3 sequence (DNA): TGTGCCAGCTCGACAGGGGGCGCCTACAATGAGCAGTTCTTC.

V usage is TRBV7-6 and J usage is TRBJ1-2, with 7 bases identical to TRBD1. V was pared by 1 base and J by 6 bases, with 5 bases of the junction left unmatched. Germline V lookup: CDR1 SGHVS, CDR2 FNYEAQ. CDR3 length: 14 amino acids. This CDR3 is CASSLGQGWDGYTF. The CDR3 nucleotides are TGTGCCAGCAGCTTAGGACAGGGCTGGGATGGCTACACCTTC. Full variable domain (rest looked up from reference TRBV7-6 and TRBJ1-2): GAGVSQSPRYKVTKRGQDVALRCDPISGHVSLYWYRQALGQGPEFLTYFNYEAQQDKSGLPNDRFSAERPEGSISTLTIQRTEQRDSAMYRCASSLGQGWDGYTFGSGTRLTVV.

Concerning this clone itself: An end of the junction does not agree with germline; a read error may underlie this. This chain joins TRBV6-5 and TRBJ1-3; 7 positions match TRBD1. The germline V gene has CDR1 MNHEY and CDR2 SVGAGI. The CDR3 length is 16 residues. CDR3 loop: CAGSYSTGEVENTIYF. The CDR3, as DNA: TGTGCCGGCAGTTACTCTACAGGGGAAGTCGAAAACACCATATATTTT.

This chain uses TRBV5-1 with TRBJ2-1, with 12 nucleotides matching TRBD2. The CDR3 is 15 amino acids. In germline, CDR1 is SGHRS, CDR2 YFSETQ. Losses at the gene ends were 1 base for V and 6 bases for J; bases not matched to a gene: 2. In DNA form, the CDR3 reads TGCGCCAGCAGCTTGATGACTAGCGGGGGCAATGAGCAGTTCTTC. It codes for CASSLMTSGGNEQFF.

CDR3 nucleotides: TGTGCCAGCAGTCAGACTAGCGGGAGAGGAGAGCAGTACTTC. Translation: CASSQTSGRGEQYF. The chain employs TRBV2 and TRBJ2-7, with 12 bases that match TRBD2. Germline loops: CDR1 SNHLY, CDR2 FYNNEI. J was trimmed by 7 bases and V by 5 bases; bases with no gene match: 6. The CDR3 has 14 residues.

The table lists this clone with a count of one. The chain employs TRBV28 and TRBJ2-3, with D tentatively TRBD1 (6 bases). The ends were cut back, 6 bases at V and 5 bases at J, with 9 bases in the middle. The CDR3 length is 12 residues. CDR1 is MDHEN and CDR2 is SYDVKM in the germline V gene. As DNA, the CDR3 is TGTGCCAGCAGCATACAGGGAGATACGCAGTATTTT. Translated, it gives CASSIQGDTQYF.

The J gene is TRBJ2-5, the V gene TRBV25-1; D not certain. The CDR3 loop spans 12 amino acids. V lost 4 bases to trimming and J lost 4 bases, with 7 bases between them. Germline assignment: CDR1 MGHDK and CDR2 SYGVNS. CDR3 bases: TGTGCCAGCAGTGCCGCTAGAGAGACCCAGTACTTC. This codes for CASSAARETQYF.

This sequence joins TRBV28 and TRBJ2-5, with 9 bases aligning to TRBD1. TRBJ2-7 matches the DNA end more closely, so the J call is doubtful. CDR1 and CDR2 (germline): MDHEN, SYDVKM. The CDR3 covers 15 residues. CDR3 residues: CASSSIPGTGYEQYF. CDR3 coding DNA: TGTGCCAGCAGTTCAATTCCCGGGACAGGGTACGAGCAGTACTTC.

J is TRBJ2-2 and V is TRBV28; D uncertain. Trimming left V 3 bases short and J 4 bases short, with 9 bases between. This CDR3 contains 14 residues. The germline gives CDR1 MDHEN, CDR2 SYDVKM. The CDR3 DNA reads as TGTGCCAGCAGTTTTTGGGCCGGCACCGGGGAGCTGTTTTTT. Translating it yields CASSFWAGTGELFF.

The chain has TRBV27 and TRBJ1-6; D call uncertain. V was shortened by 11 bases and J by 3 bases, with 17 bases between the two germline ends. This CDR3 comprises 15 residues. Germline loops: CDR1 MNHEY, CDR2 SMNVEV (reference sequence). The CDR3 loop is CACGSPARYNSPLHF. The CDR3 nucleotides are TGTGCCTGCGGAAGCCCAGCTCGCTATAATTCACCCCTCCACTTT.

The rearrangement uses TRBV2 and TRBJ2-3; weak D call: TRBD2 (5 bases). Germline V gene sequence: CDR1 SNHLY, CDR2 FYNNEI. The CDR3 loop spans 11 amino acids. Trimming took off 7 bases at V and 9 bases at J, with 11 bases between the two ends. In DNA form, the CDR3 reads TGTGCCAGCATAGGAGCGGTCACGCAGTATTTT. Amino acid sequence: CASIGAVTQYF.

The chain is built from TRBV18 and TRBJ2-2; 11 positions match TRBD2. Germline CDR1 reads KGHSH; CDR2 reads LQKENI. The length of the CDR3 is 17 residues. J gave up 3 bases and V 1 base, and 4 bases lay outside the gene matches. CDR3 DNA: TGTGCCAGCTCACCACAGACTAGCGGGACCTACACCGGGGAGCTGTTTTTT. It specifies CASSPQTSGTYTGELFF.

This chain links TRBV7-6 with TRBJ1-1; 10 bases are shared with TRBD1. The CDR3 is 15 residues long. After removal of 5 bases from V and 5 bases from J, the junction contained 8 bases not matched to a gene. Germline V CDR1 and CDR2: SGHVS, FNYEAQ. In DNA, the CDR3 is TGTGCCAGCAGCCCGTTGGGACAGGGGTGGACTGAAGCTTTCTTT. Translation: CASSPLGQGWTEAFF. The full variable domain, with the rest looked up from reference TRBV7-6 and TRBJ1-1, is GAGVSQSPRYKVTKRGQDVALRCDPISGHVSLYWYRQALGQGPEFLTYFNYEAQQDKSGLPNDRFSAERPEGSISTLTIQRTEQRDSAMYRCASSPLGQGWTEAFFGQGTRLTVV.

The genes are TRBV6-4 and TRBJ2-3; perhaps TRBD1 as D (6 bases). The CDR3 length is 17 residues. The germline gives CDR1 MRHNA, CDR2 SNTAGT. V was pared by 1 base and J by 1 base, with 15 bases between. The CDR3 DNA sequence: TGTGCCAGCAGTGACTGGCCACAGGCAGGGGGCACAGATACGCAGTATTTT. It yields the protein CASSDWPQAGGTDTQYF.

The chain carries TRBV7-9 and TRBJ1-5; 10 nucleotides align to TRBD1. V shed 5 bases, J shed 1 base, and the junction held 8 bases outside the gene matches. The CDR3 totals 17 residues. The V gene's germline CDR1 is SEHNR and CDR2 FQNEAQ (reference sequence). CDR3 in DNA: TGTGCCAGCAGCGCGGGACAGGGGAGTTTCAGCAATCAGCCCCAGCATTTT. It translates to CASSAGQGSFSNQPQHF.